The 20 T cell receptor beta chains presented below share a single source sample, sequenced in a study of CD8 T cells in ankylosing spondylitis. Their antigen targets remain unknown. MiXCR was run by TCRdb on the 5' RACE reads, yielding one entry per CDR3 protein. Here the sample spans 450,000 to 550,000 distinct CDR3 sequences, roughly 5.3% being singletons. Study conclusions and caveats: Ankylosing spondylitis blood appeared to be characterized by a TCR beta motif of 7 to 9 highly homologous variants.

Input material: blood, either unsorted or a sorted T cell fraction (not recorded which). The receptors derive from a male donor with ankylosing spondylitis.

This clonotype has only a few counts. Relative to the germline gene, one junction end is altered; a read error may explain this. The J gene is TRBJ2-1, the V gene TRBV20-1, with 8 bases lining up with TRBD2. Germline loops: CDR1 DFQATT, CDR2 SNEGSKA (reference sequence). This CDR3 region has 16 residues. The CDR3 DNA is TGCTGTGCTAGGCAACCAAGCGGGAGCTCCTACAATGAGCAGTTCTTC. Translating it yields CCARQPSGSSYNEQFF.

In its sample, this clonotype was seen many times. This rearrangement joins TRBV27 to TRBJ1-2, with D possibly being TRBD1 (5 bases). CDR1 is MNHEY, CDR2 SMNVEV, per germline (reference sequence). This CDR3 spans 14 amino acids. V lost 0 bases and J lost 8, with 13 bases in between. The DNA of the CDR3 is TGTGCCAGCAGTTTATCGAGTTACTGGGGGGGCTACACCTTC. This sequence encodes CASSLSSYWGGYTF.

In this sample, this clonotype turned up many times. This rearrangement joins TRBV7-2 to TRBJ2-2; D is undetermined. The CDR3 loop spans 17 amino acids. Trimming pared 2 bases from V and 3 bases from J, leaving 16 bases between. From germline, CDR1 is SGHTA and CDR2 FQGNSA. The CDR3 here is CASSLMYSGDDTGELFF. Written as DNA, the CDR3 is TGTGCCAGCAGCTTAATGTATTCAGGCGATGACACCGGGGAGCTGTTTTTT.

The chain is built from TRBV2 and TRBJ2-7; TRBD2 matches 8 bases. With 4 bases clipped from V and 2 bases from J, the junction kept 7 bases outside the gene matches. The CDR3 is made up of 15 amino acids. Looked up from germline, CDR1 is SNHLY and CDR2 is FYNNEI. The CDR3: CASSGASGPPYEQYF. CDR3 DNA sequence: TGTGCCAGCAGTGGGGCTAGCGGGCCACCCTACGAGCAGTACTTC.

This clonotype was picked up many times. The DNA for the CDR3 is TGCGCCAGCAGCCAAGTCCAAGGGAGCTATGGCTACACCTTC. Protein sequence: CASSQVQGSYGYTF. J is TRBJ1-2 and V is TRBV4-1; D not resolved. Germline V gene sequence: CDR1 MGHRA, CDR2 YSYEKL. Trimming stripped 1 base from V and 4 bases from J, with 10 bases between. The CDR3 is 14 residues long.

This clonotype was seen many times. The chain links TRBV12-3 or TRBV12-4 to TRBJ2-3; D tentatively fits TRBD1 or TRBD2 (5 bases each). V lost 5 bases and J lost 4, with 7 bases in between. This CDR3 has 12 residues. In DNA form, the CDR3 reads TGTGCCAGCAGTCAGGGACCAGATACGCAGTATTTT. This codes for CASSQGPDTQYF.

Ten or more counts support this clonotype. The gene calls are TRBV28 and TRBJ2-3; a possible D gene is TRBD2 (6 bases). The CDR3 length is 14 residues. CDR1 is MDHEN and CDR2 is SYDVKM in the germline V gene. V was pared by 3 bases and J by 7 bases, with 14 bases between. The CDR3 coding sequence is TGTGCCAGCAGTTTTCCGGGGGTTCAAAATACGCAGTATTTT. Translating gives CASSFPGVQNTQYF.

This clonotype was recorded many times. The V gene is TRBV10-3, the J gene TRBJ1-3; 7 bases align to TRBD1. V lost 5 bases and J lost 1; bases outside the gene matches: 11. Looked up from germline, CDR1 is ENHRY and CDR2 is SYGVKD. The CDR3 length is 17 residues. CDR3 loop: CAISIDRDAFSGNTIYF. CDR3 in DNA: TGTGCCATCAGTATCGACAGGGACGCTTTTTCTGGAAACACCATATATTTT.

The table lists this clonotype with many counts. The chain recombines TRBV12-3 or TRBV12-4 with TRBJ2-7, with a tentative D call TRBD1 (6 bases). V lost 4 bases to trimming and J lost 2 bases, with 9 bases between them. The CDR3 sequence is 13 residues long. This CDR3 is CASSWGLAYEQYF. CDR3 sequence (DNA): TGTGCCAGCAGTTGGGGGCTAGCCTACGAGCAGTACTTC.

This clonotype was recorded at least ten times. One end of the junction fails to match germline, which may point to a read error. The chain carries TRBV6-2 or TRBV6-3 and TRBJ1-6; perhaps TRBD1 as D (6 bases). The CDR3 covers 15 residues. Germline V gene data show CDR1 as MNHEY and CDR2 as SVGEGT. The CDR3 sequence: CASNYRVPWNSPLHF. In nucleotides, the CDR3 is TGTGCCAGCAATTACAGGGTTCCGTGGAATTCACCCCTCCACTTT.

At least ten counts were recorded for this clonotype. This chain uses TRBV10-2 with TRBJ1-2, with D uncertain. Germline loops: CDR1 WSHSY, CDR2 SAAADI. The CDR3 is made up of 13 amino acids. V was cut by 4 bases and J by 2 bases, with 8 bases left in between. CDR3: CASSVAQNYGYTF. Written as DNA, the CDR3 is TGCGCCAGCAGTGTAGCACAAAACTATGGCTACACCTTC.

The genes are TRBV5-1 and TRBJ2-1, with a weak D call TRBD1 (6 bases). Germline loops: CDR1 SGHRS, CDR2 YFSETQ. Trimming left V 4 bases short and J 0 bases short, with 11 bases between. The CDR3 contains 15 residues. CDR3 in amino acids: CASSPEGDSYNEQFF. Written as DNA, the CDR3 is TGCGCCAGCAGCCCCGAGGGGGACTCCTACAATGAGCAGTTCTTC.

This clonotype was recorded at least ten times. V is TRBV12-3 or TRBV12-4 and J is TRBJ1-2, with D possibly TRBD1 on 6 matching bases. With 6 bases removed from V and 8 bases from J, the gap between germline ends came to 16 bases. The CDR3 length is 13 residues. The CDR3 spells CASSLLRGGGYTF. The CDR3 nucleotides read TGTGCCAGCAGCCTTCTCAGGGGAGGCGGCTACACCTTC.

This clonotype has at least ten counts. The chain joins TRBV6-2 or TRBV6-3 to TRBJ2-3; the match to TRBD2 covers 16 bases. Germline lookup yields CDR1 MNHEY and CDR2 SVGEGT. V shed 5 bases, J shed 5 bases, and the junction held 7 bases outside the gene matches. The CDR3 loop spans 17 amino acids. The DNA for the CDR3 is TGTGCCAGCAGTAAGGGACTAGCGGGAGGGCCGAGAGATACGCAGTATTTT. This translates into CASSKGLAGGPRDTQYF.

This clonotype was seen repeatedly, ten times or more. This rearrangement joins TRBV12-3 or TRBV12-4 to TRBJ2-2, with 10 bases lining up with TRBD1. Trimming cost V 8 bases and J 3 bases; bases outside gene matches: 12. The CDR3 extends over 17 amino acids. The CDR3 here is CASRKTPGQGHTGELFF. CDR3 DNA sequence: TGTGCCAGCCGGAAGACTCCGGGACAGGGGCACACCGGGGAGCTGTTTTTT.

This clonotype showed up many times. The chain couples TRBV14 to TRBJ2-1; D uncertain. Germline V gene sequence: CDR1 SGHDN, CDR2 FVKESK. CDR3 length equals 16 residues. V lost 4 bases, J lost 0 bases, and 13 bases lay in between. This CDR3 reads CASSRSRRSSYNEQFF. In DNA form, the CDR3 reads TGTGCCAGCAGCCGTAGCCGACGAAGCTCCTACAATGAGCAGTTCTTC.

This clonotype was seen at least ten times. The chain employs TRBV7-9 and TRBJ2-1; 9 bases match TRBD1. Germline V gene sequence: CDR1 SEHNR, CDR2 FQNEAQ (reference sequence). The CDR3 is 16 amino acids. V lost 5 bases to trimming and J lost 4 bases; unmatched junction nucleotides: 9. CDR3 sequence reads: CASSPTGTGWYNEQFF. The CDR3 DNA is TGTGCCAGCAGCCCTACCGGGACAGGGTGGTACAATGAGCAGTTCTTC. Looking up the rest from reference TRBV7-9 and TRBJ2-1 gives the full variable domain: DTGVSQNPRHKITKRGQNVTFRCDPISEHNRLYWYRQTLGQGPEFLTYFQNEAQLEKSRLLSDRFSAERPKGSFSTLEIQRTEQGDSAMYLCASSPTGTGWYNEQFFGPGTRLTVL.

This clonotype was counted many times. V gene TRBV7-3 combines with J gene TRBJ1-1; 7 positions agree with TRBD1. The CDR3 length is 15 residues. From germline, CDR1 is SGHTA and CDR2 FQGTGA. With V trimmed by 4 bases and J by 4 bases, 9 bases remained unmatched. The CDR3 DNA reads TGTGCCAGCAGCTCTCGGACAGGAGCGGGCACTGAAGCTTTCTTT. It codes for CASSSRTGAGTEAFF.

A few counts support this clonotype. The V and J genes are TRBV30 and TRBJ2-7, with unresolved D. Germline V gene sequence: CDR1 GTSNPN, CDR2 SVGIG (reference sequence). The CDR3 consists of 13 residues. V was pared by 0 bases and J by 3 bases, with 9 bases between. As DNA, the CDR3 is TGTGCCTGGAGTGTAACAAGTTACTACGAGCAGTACTTC. Its translation: CAWSVTSYYEQYF.

This clonotype was observed many times. The rearrangement links TRBV5-5 to TRBJ2-2, with D unresolved. Trimming cost V 3 bases and J 8 bases, with 8 bases left between them. The CDR3 spans 12 residues. Germline CDR1 reads SGHKS; CDR2 reads YYEKEE (reference sequence). CDR3 amino acids: CASSSYGGELFF. CDR3 sequence (DNA): TGTGCCAGCAGCTCCTACGGGGGGGAGCTGTTTTTT.